This T cell receptor (beta chain) was identified during a study of blood T cell repertoires in COVID-19. Germline loops: CDR1 MNHNS, CDR2 SASEGT. The trim removed 2 bases at V and 6 bases at J, leaving 9 bases unmatched. The CDR3 loop spans 16 amino acids. Some clones are missing from TCRdb's copy, which holds only in-frame ones; the method was immunoSEQ multiplex PCR. Of about 87,000 clones listed, around 81% are singletons. The sample comprised peripheral blood. This receptor was identified in a woman aged 65 to 85 with acute or convalescent COVID-19. The chain has TRBV6-1 and TRBJ1-5; 8 bases are a match to TRBD1. This CDR3 reads CASSELDRGGGQPQHF. The CDR3 bases are TGTGCCAGCAGTGAACTAGACAGGGGTGGGGGTCAGCCCCAGCATTTT.